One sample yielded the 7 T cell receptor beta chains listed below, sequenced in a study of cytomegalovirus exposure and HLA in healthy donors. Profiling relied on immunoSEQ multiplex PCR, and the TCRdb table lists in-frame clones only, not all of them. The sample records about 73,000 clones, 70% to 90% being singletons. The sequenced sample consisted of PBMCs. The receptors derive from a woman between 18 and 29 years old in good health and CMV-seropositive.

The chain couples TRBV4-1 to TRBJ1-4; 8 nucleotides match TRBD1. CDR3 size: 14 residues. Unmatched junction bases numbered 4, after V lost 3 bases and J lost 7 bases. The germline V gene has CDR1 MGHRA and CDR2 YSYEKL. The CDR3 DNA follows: TGCGCCAGCAGCCACCAGGGGGCGGGTGAAAAACTGTTTTTT. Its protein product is CASSHQGAGEKLFF.

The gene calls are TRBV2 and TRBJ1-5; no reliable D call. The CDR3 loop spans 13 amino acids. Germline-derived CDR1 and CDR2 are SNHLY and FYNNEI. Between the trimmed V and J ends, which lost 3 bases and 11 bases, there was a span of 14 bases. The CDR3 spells CASSDITPGAQHF. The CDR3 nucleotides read TGTGCCAGCAGTGATATAACCCCCGGGGCCCAGCATTTT.

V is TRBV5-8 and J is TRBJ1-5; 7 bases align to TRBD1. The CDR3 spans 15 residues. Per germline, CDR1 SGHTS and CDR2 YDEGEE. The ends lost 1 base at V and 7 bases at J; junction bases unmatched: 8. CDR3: CASSLNQGVRQPQHF. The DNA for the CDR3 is TGTGCCAGCAGCTTGAACCAGGGGGTGAGGCAGCCCCAGCATTTT.

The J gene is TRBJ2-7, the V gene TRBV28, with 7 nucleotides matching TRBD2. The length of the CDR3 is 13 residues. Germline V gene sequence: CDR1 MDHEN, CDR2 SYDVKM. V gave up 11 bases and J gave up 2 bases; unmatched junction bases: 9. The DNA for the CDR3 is TGTGCCGCGGGCACTAGCGATACCTACGAGCAGTACTTC. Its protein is CAAGTSDTYEQYF.

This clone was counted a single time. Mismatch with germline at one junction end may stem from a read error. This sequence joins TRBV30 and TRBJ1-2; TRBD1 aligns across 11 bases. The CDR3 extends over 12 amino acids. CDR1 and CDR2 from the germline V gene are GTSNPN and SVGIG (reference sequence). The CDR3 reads CAWSPGQGVSHF. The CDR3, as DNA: TGTGCCTGGAGTCCGGGACAGGGGGTATCCCACTTC.

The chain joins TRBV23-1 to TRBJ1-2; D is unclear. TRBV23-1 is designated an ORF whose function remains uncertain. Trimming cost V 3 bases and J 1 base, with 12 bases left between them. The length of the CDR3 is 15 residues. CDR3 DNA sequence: TGCGCCAGCAGTCACATAACTGTTCTTAACTATGGCTACACCTTC. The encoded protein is CASSHITVLNYGYTF.

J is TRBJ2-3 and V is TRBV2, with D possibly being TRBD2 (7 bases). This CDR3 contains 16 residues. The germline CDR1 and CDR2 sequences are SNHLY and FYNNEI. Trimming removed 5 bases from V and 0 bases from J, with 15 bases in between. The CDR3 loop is CASSLGEGHSTDTQYF. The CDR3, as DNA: TGTGCCAGCAGTCTCGGGGAGGGACATAGCACAGATACGCAGTATTTT.